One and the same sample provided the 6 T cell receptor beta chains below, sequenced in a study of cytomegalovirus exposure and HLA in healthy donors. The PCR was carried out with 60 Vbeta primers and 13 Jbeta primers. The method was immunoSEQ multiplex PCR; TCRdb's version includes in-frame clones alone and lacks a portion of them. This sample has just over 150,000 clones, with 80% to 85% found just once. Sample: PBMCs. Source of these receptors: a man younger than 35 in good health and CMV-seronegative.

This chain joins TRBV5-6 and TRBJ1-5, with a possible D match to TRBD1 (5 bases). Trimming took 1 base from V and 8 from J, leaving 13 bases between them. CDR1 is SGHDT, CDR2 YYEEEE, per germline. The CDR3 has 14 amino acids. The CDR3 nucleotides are TGTGCCAGCAGCTTGAGCGGGGGAGTTAAGCCCCAGCATTTT. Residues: CASSLSGGVKPQHF. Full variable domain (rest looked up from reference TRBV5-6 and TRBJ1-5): DAGVTQSPTHLIKTRGQQVTLRCSPKSGHDTVSWYQQALGQGPQFIFQYYEEEERQRGNFPDRFSGHQFPNYSSELNVNALLLGDSALYLCASSLSGGVKPQHFGDGTRLSIL.

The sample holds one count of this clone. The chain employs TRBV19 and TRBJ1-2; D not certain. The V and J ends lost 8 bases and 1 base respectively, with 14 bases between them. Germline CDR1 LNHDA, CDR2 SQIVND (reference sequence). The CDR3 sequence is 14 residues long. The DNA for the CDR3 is TGTGCCAGTTCAGTAGGGAGAGGTAACTATGGCTACACCTTC. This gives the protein CASSVGRGNYGYTF.

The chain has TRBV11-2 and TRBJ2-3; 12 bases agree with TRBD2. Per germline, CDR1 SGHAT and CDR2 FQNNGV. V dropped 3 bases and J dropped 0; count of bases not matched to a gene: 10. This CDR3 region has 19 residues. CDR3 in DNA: TGTGCCAGCAGCTTGCGCCCCCGACTAGCGGGGGTAAGCACAGATACGCAGTATTTT. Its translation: CASSLRPRLAGVSTDTQYF.

CDR3 nucleotide sequence: TGCGCCAGCAGCGCTGGGGGGGGAGAGGATCAGCCCCAGCATTTT. The encoded protein is CASSAGGGEDQPQHF. V is TRBV5-1 and J is TRBJ1-5, with D perhaps TRBD1 (5 bases). The ends were cut back, 4 bases at V and 5 bases at J, with 16 bases in the middle. The germline gives CDR1 SGHRS, CDR2 YFSETQ. The CDR3 has 15 amino acids.

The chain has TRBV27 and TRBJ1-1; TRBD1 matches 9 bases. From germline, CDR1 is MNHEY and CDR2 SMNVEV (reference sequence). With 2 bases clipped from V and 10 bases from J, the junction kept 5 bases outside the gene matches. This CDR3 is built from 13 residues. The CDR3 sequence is CASSLKDRGRAFF. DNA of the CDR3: TGTGCCAGCAGTTTAAAAGACAGGGGGAGAGCTTTCTTT.

The CDR3 DNA sequence: TGTGCCATCAGTGAGGGTCGGGAGACAGCGGATGGCTACACCTTC. Its protein is CAISEGRETADGYTF. The chain carries TRBV10-3 and TRBJ1-2; TRBD1 is a possible D gene (5 bases). V was trimmed by 2 bases and J by 6 bases, leaving 16 bases between them. CDR3 length: 15 amino acids. Germline V gene sequence: CDR1 ENHRY, CDR2 SYGVKD.